This TCR beta chain was sequenced for a study of Ad26.COV2.S vaccination and SARS-CoV-2 variants. The wider study: Dosing was one shot or two shots 56 days apart.

Treatment meaning: around 19 received Ad26.COV2.S at low or high dose, single or two shots; about 5 received placebo; per-sample allocation not given. Specimen acquisition occurred on day 63 following the initial vaccine or placebo injection. About this clone itself: Antigen unknown.

Libraries were prepared by immunoSEQ multiplex PCR; TCRdb keeps only in-frame clonotypes and omits some of them. The sample has over 450,000 clones, nearly 90% seen once; the top ten hold about 1.5%. V trimming: 3 bases; J trimming: 3 bases; junction bases outside the gene matches: 11. The CDR3 spans 16 residues. Germline lookup yields CDR1 SGHKS and CDR2 YYEKEE (reference sequence). Study outcomes and limitations: Assessments of TCR breadth and depth may have underestimated the total T cell responses.

The material was peripheral blood, obtained in a trial of Ad26.COV2.S vaccine versus placebo. The chain joins TRBV5-5 to TRBJ2-7; 8 bases are shared with TRBD1. This receptor was obtained from a person aged 18-60 years who received the Ad26.COV2.S COVID-19 vaccine or a placebo. CDR3 sequence (DNA): TGTGCCAGCAGCTGGGACGCGACAGGGGCTATCTACGAGCAGTACTTC. Amino acids: CASSWDATGAIYEQYF.